Following are 18 T cell receptor beta chains from one sample sequenced in a study of T-cell reconstitution after alpha-beta-depleted transplantation in children. The library targeted TCRbeta and was prepared with unique molecular identifiers. TCRdb reprocessed the PCR reads with MiXCR, giving one entry per CDR3 protein. Altogether approximately 390,000 distinct CDR3 sequences are present, roughly a tenth being singletons, with the ten largest covering about 5%. This specimen was PBMCs from the stem cell graft donor, taken from the stem cell graft. The receptors were sampled from a human donor who donated a stem cell graft to a child with acute myeloid leukemia.

The chain couples TRBV5-5 to TRBJ2-1; possibly TRBD2 for D (5 bases). Germline assignment: CDR1 SGHKS and CDR2 YYEKEE (reference sequence). CDR3 length: 13 amino acids. Trimming shortened V by 6 bases and J by 6 bases, and 13 bases separated the two germline ends. CDR3 in DNA: TGTGCCAGCACGGTTTTCGGGGTCAATGAGCAGTTCTTC. It is translated as CASTVFGVNEQFF.

This clonotype was counted many times. The chain has TRBV2 and TRBJ1-1, with D possibly TRBD1 on 5 matching bases. V was pared by 6 bases and J by 4 bases, with 15 bases between. CDR1 is SNHLY, CDR2 FYNNEI, per germline. This CDR3 contains 14 residues. DNA for the CDR3: TGTGCCAGCAGGGACAACTTCGGAAGCACTGAAGCTTTCTTT. Amino acid sequence: CASRDNFGSTEAFF.

This chain joins TRBV21-1 and TRBJ2-2; the table gives TRBD1 as D, unverified against the DNA. TRBV21-1 is a documented pseudogene. CDR3 length equals 18 residues. DNA for the CDR3: TGTGCCAGCAGCAAACACCCTGATAGACAGGGGAAGAGCGGGGAGCTGTTTTTT. The encoded protein is CASSKHPDRQGKSGELFF.

The table lists this clonotype with a few counts. The chain couples TRBV9 to TRBJ2-7; a weak D match, TRBD2 (5 bases). Germline loops: CDR1 SGDLS, CDR2 YYNGEE. V shed 4 bases and J shed 0 bases, with 14 bases lying between them. The CDR3 covers 15 residues. CDR3 residues: CASSPRRESSYEQYF. The CDR3 DNA sequence: TGTGCCAGCAGCCCCCGACGGGAAAGCTCCTACGAGCAGTACTTC. Using reference TRBV9 and TRBJ2-7 for the parts outside the CDR3, the full variable domain is DSGVTQTPKHLITATGQRVTLRCSPRSGDLSVYWYQQSLDQGLQFLIQYYNGEERAKGNILERFSAQQFPDLHSELNLSSLELGDSALYFCASSPRRESSYEQYFGPGTRLTVT.

The table lists this clonotype with many counts. The chain recombines TRBV7-2 with TRBJ2-1; 7 bases match TRBD2. This CDR3 contains 13 residues. The V gene end was trimmed by 5 bases and the J gene end by 9 bases; junction bases not matched to a gene: 7. Germline assignment: CDR1 SGHTA and CDR2 FQGNSA. For the CDR3, the DNA is TGTGCCAGCAGCCCGCGGGAGAGCCTTGAGCAGTTCTTC. Amino acid sequence: CASSPRESLEQFF.

This clonotype was observed a few times. V usage is TRBV27 and J usage is TRBJ2-7; 10 bases are shared with TRBD1. Germline CDR1 is MNHEY and CDR2 is SMNVEV (reference sequence). This CDR3 has 15 residues. V trimming: 0 bases; J trimming: 4 bases; junction bases outside the gene matches: 3. In DNA, the CDR3 is TGTGCCAGCAGTTTATCGACAGGGGGCAATTACGAGCAGTACGTC. It is translated as CASSLSTGGNYEQYV.

The sample holds a few counts of this clonotype. J is TRBJ2-3 and V is TRBV7-9, with D perhaps TRBD2 (5 bases). Germline CDR1 and CDR2: SEHNR and FQNEAQ (reference sequence). Trimming took 2 bases from V and 2 from J, leaving 8 bases between them. The CDR3 covers 14 residues. DNA of the CDR3: TGTGCCAGCAGCTTAAAACTAGACACAGATACGCAGTATTTT. The encoded protein is CASSLKLDTDTQYF. The complete variable domain, with remaining parts taken from reference TRBV7-9 and TRBJ2-3, reads DTGVSQNPRHKITKRGQNVTFRCDPISEHNRLYWYRQTLGQGPEFLTYFQNEAQLEKSRLLSDRFSAERPKGSFSTLEIQRTEQGDSAMYLCASSLKLDTDTQYFGPGTRLTVL.

There are a few counts of this clonotype. V is TRBV11-2 and J is TRBJ2-2; D tentatively fits TRBD1 or TRBD2 (5 bases each). The length of the CDR3 is 18 residues. Trimming stripped 0 bases from V and 6 bases from J, with 20 bases between. CDR1 SGHAT and CDR2 FQNNGV come from the germline V gene. The DNA for the CDR3 is TGTGCCAGCAGCTTAGATTTGTACGGGGCCAACGCGCCCGGGGAGCTGTTTTTT. This encodes CASSLDLYGANAPGELFF.

This clonotype was detected a few times. The chain employs TRBV5-1 and TRBJ1-6; 12 bases match TRBD1. Germline-derived CDR1 and CDR2 are SGHRS and YFSETQ. The CDR3 extends over 19 amino acids. V was clipped by 4 bases and J by 7 bases; unmatched bases: 15. This chain's CDR3 is CASSARGTGGDPLNSPLHF. CDR3 DNA: TGCGCCAGCAGCGCACGAGGGACAGGGGGCGATCCTCTCAATTCACCCCTCCACTTT.

This chain links TRBV6-5 with TRBJ2-7, with 11 bases fitting TRBD1. The CDR3 extends over 14 amino acids. V lost 2 bases to trimming and J lost 6 bases; unmatched junction nucleotides: 3. The germline gives CDR1 MNHEY, CDR2 SVGAGI. Written as DNA, the CDR3 is TGTGCCAGCAGTTACGCAGGGACAGGGGGCGAGCAGTACGTC. Residues: CASSYAGTGGEQYV.

To note about this clonotype: Being one base from a much bigger clone, this may be a read error. The conserved phenylalanine or tryptophan normally closing the CDR3 is absent here, so this likely arose from a read error. This sequence joins TRBV10-1 and TRBJ2-1; 7 positions agree with TRBD2. Per the germline V gene, CDR1 is WNHNN and CDR2 is SYGVQD (reference sequence). This CDR3 is built from 16 residues. V dropped 1 base and J dropped 8; count of bases not matched to a gene: 11. The CDR3 sequence: CASSEWCGGSKDEQFL. The CDR3 DNA is TGCGCCAGCAGTGAGTGGTGTGGCGGGAGTAAGGATGAGCAGTTCTTA.

This clonotype was found a few times. This chain uses TRBV27 with TRBJ2-6, with D uncertain. V was clipped by 1 base and J by 0 bases, with 10 bases between them. The CDR3 loop spans 17 amino acids. Germline CDR1 and CDR2: MNHEY and SMNVEV (reference sequence). The CDR3 DNA follows: TGTGCCAGCAGTTTATTGCCCAAAAACTCTGGGGCCAACGTCCTGACTTTC. It encodes CASSLLPKNSGANVLTF.

The chain links TRBV20-1 to TRBJ2-7; TRBD2 agrees at 10 bases. The germline V gene encodes CDR1 DFQATT and CDR2 SNEGSKA (reference sequence). The V segment lost 5 bases and the J segment 0 bases; nucleotides outside the gene matches: 7. The CDR3 is 15 residues long. CDR3 sequence (DNA): TGCAGTGCTTATCGGACTAGCGGACCCTCCTACGAGCAGTACTTC. Amino acid sequence: CSAYRTSGPSYEQYF.

This clonotype was detected only a few times. The chain employs TRBV7-2 and TRBJ1-2; 9 nucleotides align to TRBD1. In germline, CDR1 is SGHTA, CDR2 FQGNSA. CDR3 length equals 14 residues. V lost 1 base and J lost 4; bases outside the gene matches: 1. The CDR3 loop is CASSLEDRGYGYTF. The DNA of the CDR3 is TGTGCCAGCAGCTTAGAGGACAGGGGCTATGGCTACACCTTC.

This clonotype has just a few counts. The chain joins TRBV2 to TRBJ2-3; 8 bases agree with TRBD2. CDR3 length: 14 amino acids. V trimming: 6 bases; J trimming: 5 bases; junction bases outside the gene matches: 7. Germline CDR1 and CDR2: SNHLY and FYNNEI. CDR3 loop: CASSGGAYGDTQYF. The CDR3 DNA sequence: TGTGCCAGCAGCGGGGGGGCCTATGGAGATACGCAGTATTTT.

With regard to this clonotype: A much larger clone sits a single nucleotide away, making a read error possible. The rearrangement joins TRBV3-1 to TRBJ2-3; 10 nucleotides line up with TRBD2. The germline CDR1 and CDR2 sequences are LGHDT and YNNKEL (reference sequence). This CDR3 contains 15 residues. The CDR3 DNA follows: TGTGCCACCAGCCGATCGGGACTAGCGACAGATACGCAGTATTTT. It yields the protein CATSRSGLATDTQYF.

The chain couples TRBV5-6 to TRBJ2-3; 12 bases match TRBD2. J lost 0 bases, V lost 5 bases, and 7 bases had no gene match. CDR3 size: 17 residues. From germline, CDR1 is SGHDT and CDR2 YYEEEE. DNA for the CDR3: TGTGCCAGCAGAAAACCTGGACTAGCGGGGAGCACAGATACGCAGTATTTT. This sequence encodes CASRKPGLAGSTDTQYF.

This clonotype was observed a few times. In DNA, the CDR3 is TGTGCCAGCAGCTTAGGGGGAGTCACAGATACGCAGTATTTT. Protein: CASSLGGVTDTQYF. This chain links TRBV7-8 with TRBJ2-3, with a possible D match to TRBD2 (5 bases). Germline lookup yields CDR1 SGHVS and CDR2 FQNEAQ. CDR3 length: 14 residues. Trimming pared 1 base from V and 2 bases from J, leaving 7 bases between. The full variable domain, with the rest looked up from reference TRBV7-8 and TRBJ2-3, is GAGVSQSPRYKVAKRGQDVALRCDPISGHVSLFWYQQALGQGPEFLTYFQNEAQLDKSGLPSDRFFAERPEGSVSTLKIQRTQQEDSAVYLCASSLGGVTDTQYFGPGTRLTVL.